One sample yielded the 21 T cell receptor beta chains listed below, sequenced in a study of PD-L1 blockade in urothelial cancer. Time point: pretreatment peripheral blood. The protocol was immunoSEQ multiplex PCR, while the TCRdb copy is restricted to in-frame clones and leaves out a portion. The data contain 30,000 to 40,000 clones, roughly 92% of them singletons. The sample was PBMCs, taken around atezolizumab (anti-PD-L1) treatment. These receptors originate from a woman aged 55-70 years with urothelial cancer.

The chain couples TRBV27 to TRBJ2-1; D possibly corresponds to TRBD2 (6 bases). V lost 3 bases and J lost 4, with 13 bases in between. Germline V lookup: CDR1 MNHEY, CDR2 SMNVEV (reference sequence). This CDR3 has 15 amino acids. The CDR3 loop reads CASSFRGTIYNEQFF. The CDR3 nucleotides read TGTGCCAGCAGTTTTCGGGGGACCATATACAATGAGCAGTTCTTC.

The chain joins TRBV2 to TRBJ2-7; D gene ambiguous. This CDR3 comprises 13 residues. Trimming cost V 8 bases and J 6 bases, with 17 bases left between them. Germline values: CDR1 SNHLY, CDR2 FYNNEI. Here the CDR3 reads CASGPRGPSEQYF. The CDR3 DNA reads TGTGCCAGCGGGCCCCGTGGGCCCTCCGAGCAGTACTTC. Supplemented by reference TRBV2 and TRBJ2-7, the full variable domain reads EPEVTQTPSHQVTQMGQEVILRCVPISNHLYFYWYRQILGQKVEFLVSFYNNEISEKSEIFDDQFSVERPDGSNFTLKIRSTKLEDSAMYFCASGPRGPSEQYFGPGTRLTVT.

This clone has only one observation. The chain combines TRBV19 with TRBJ2-7; D remains ambiguous. The germline gives CDR1 LNHDA, CDR2 SQIVND (reference sequence). The CDR3 has 14 amino acids. V gave up 2 bases and J gave up 4 bases, with 12 bases separating them. The CDR3 loop is CASSISLPPYEQYF. CDR3 nucleotide sequence: TGTGCCAGTAGTATATCCCTACCTCCATACGAGCAGTACTTC.

The chain employs TRBV28 and TRBJ2-1; TRBD2 might be the D (6 bases). The CDR3 has 15 amino acids. CDR1 is MDHEN and CDR2 is SYDVKM in the germline V gene. V shed 6 bases and J shed 6 bases, with 18 bases lying between them. CDR3 amino acids: CASSPPGRGPNEQFF. The CDR3 DNA follows: TGTGCCAGCAGCCCGCCGGGGCGGGGCCCCAATGAGCAGTTCTTC.

The chain recombines TRBV5-4 with TRBJ1-2; the D gene is possibly TRBD1 (6 bases). The CDR3 has 15 amino acids. Trimming stripped 3 bases from V and 2 bases from J, with 14 bases between. CDR1 and CDR2 from the germline V gene are SGHNT and YYREEE (reference sequence). Here the CDR3 reads CASSSSLDRNYGYTF. The CDR3 region has the DNA TGTGCCAGCAGCTCTTCCTTGGACAGAAACTATGGCTACACCTTC.

The J gene is TRBJ1-1, the V gene TRBV9; D possibly corresponds to TRBD1 (5 bases). The CDR3 consists of 14 residues. The germline V and J ends were trimmed by 2 bases and 3 bases, with 11 bases remaining between them. In germline, CDR1 is SGDLS, CDR2 YYNGEE. CDR3: CASSVGTGYTEAFF. CDR3 bases: TGTGCCAGCAGCGTCGGAACAGGATACACTGAAGCTTTCTTT. Variable domain in full (rest from reference TRBV9 and TRBJ1-1): DSGVTQTPKHLITATGQRVTLRCSPRSGDLSVYWYQQSLDQGLQFLIQYYNGEERAKGNILERFSAQQFPDLHSELNLSSLELGDSALYFCASSVGTGYTEAFFGQGTRLTVV.

The chain recombines TRBV27 with TRBJ2-7, with D tentatively TRBD2 (5 bases). From germline, CDR1 is MNHEY and CDR2 SMNVEV (reference sequence). The CDR3 runs to 12 residues. V was shortened by 5 bases and J by 7 bases, with 12 bases between the two germline ends. This CDR3 is CASSISGGEQYF. Written as DNA, the CDR3 is TGTGCCAGCAGTATTTCAGGAGGAGAGCAGTACTTC.

V and J are TRBV6-5 and TRBJ2-7; D may be TRBD2 (6 bases). Germline V gene sequence: CDR1 MNHEY, CDR2 SVGAGI. The germline V and J ends were trimmed by 2 bases and 6 bases, with 17 bases remaining between them. This CDR3 has 15 amino acids. The chain's CDR3 is CASSYRRELVSEQYF. DNA for the CDR3: TGTGCCAGCAGTTACCGACGGGAGTTGGTGAGCGAGCAGTACTTC.

V and J are TRBV4-1 and TRBJ2-3; 7 nucleotides line up with TRBD1. V was pared by 4 bases and J by 0 bases, with 4 bases of the junction left unmatched. Per germline, CDR1 MGHRA and CDR2 YSYEKL. The CDR3 loop spans 15 amino acids. The CDR3 sequence is CASSRRDSSTDTQYF. The CDR3 bases are TGCGCCAGCAGCCGACGGGACAGCAGCACAGATACGCAGTATTTT.

This clone was observed a handful of times. The chain has TRBV7-9 and TRBJ2-1; D gene uncertain. Germline values: CDR1 SEHNR, CDR2 FQNEAQ (reference sequence). The CDR3 extends over 14 amino acids. Trimming left V 5 bases short and J 7 bases short, with 15 bases between. In nucleotides, the CDR3 is TGTGCCAGCAGCGCGCCATCGAAACCGAATGAGCAGTTCTTC. Protein sequence: CASSAPSKPNEQFF.

The V gene is TRBV5-1, the J gene TRBJ1-4; a possible D gene is TRBD1 (6 bases). This CDR3 has 16 residues. The V end was cut by 1 base, the J end by 8 bases, with 18 bases between. Looked up from germline, CDR1 is SGHRS and CDR2 is YFSETQ. The CDR3 reads CASSLTAGAGQEKLFF. CDR3 sequence (DNA): TGCGCCAGCAGCTTGACCGCGGGGGCTGGGCAGGAAAAACTGTTTTTT.

This chain uses TRBV9 with TRBJ2-3; TRBD2 aligns across 8 bases. The V and J ends lost 2 bases and 4 bases, in that order; junction bases with no gene match: 9. CDR3 length: 16 residues. Germline CDR1 reads SGDLS; CDR2 reads YYNGEE. CDR3 sequence: CASSVVAGGLSDTQYF. The CDR3 bases are TGTGCCAGCAGCGTCGTCGCGGGAGGATTGTCAGATACGCAGTATTTT.

V gene TRBV7-2 combines with J gene TRBJ1-3, with D tentatively TRBD1 (6 bases). Germline V CDR1 and CDR2: SGHTA, FQGNSA. Between the trimmed V and J ends, which lost 6 bases and 0 bases, there was a span of 12 bases. CDR3 length: 15 amino acids. This chain's CDR3 is CASRIDRSSGNTIYF. CDR3 bases: TGTGCCAGCAGGATCGACAGGTCCTCTGGAAACACCATATATTTT.

The rearrangement links TRBV29-1 to TRBJ2-7, with 8 bases lining up with TRBD1. CDR3 length: 16 residues. Germline CDR1 is SQVTM and CDR2 is ANQGSEA. Trimming at V came to 0 bases and at J to 6 bases, leaving 13 bases not matched to a gene. Here the CDR3 reads CSVEDILTGDISEQYF. The CDR3 nucleotides read TGCAGCGTTGAAGATATATTGACAGGGGATATCTCCGAGCAGTACTTC.

The chain joins TRBV10-2 to TRBJ2-7, with 7 bases that match TRBD1. This CDR3 has 18 amino acids. V was clipped by 2 bases and J by 3 bases; unmatched bases: 16. Germline V gene data show CDR1 as WSHSY and CDR2 as SAAADI. Written as DNA, the CDR3 is TGCGCCAGCAGTGAGCTTGGTGAGTTTACAGGGGAATACTACGAGCAGTACTTC. This codes for CASSELGEFTGEYYEQYF.

The rearrangement uses TRBV11-2 and TRBJ1-2; 8 nucleotides align to TRBD1. Per the germline V gene, CDR1 is SGHAT and CDR2 is FQNNGV. CDR3 length: 17 amino acids. Trimming took 2 bases from V and 7 from J; bases not matched to a gene: 15. The DNA of the CDR3 is TGTGCCAGCAGCTTACTCTTAGGGGGGACAGGACGAGGTGGCTACACCTTC. Protein sequence: CASSLLLGGTGRGGYTF.

This clone appeared once. The J gene is TRBJ2-2, the V gene TRBV28; 7 nucleotides agree with TRBD2. Germline lookup yields CDR1 MDHEN and CDR2 SYDVKM. V lost 7 bases to trimming and J lost 2 bases; unmatched junction nucleotides: 7. The CDR3 runs 15 residues. The CDR3 sequence is CASTLGLGNTGELFF. The DNA for the CDR3 is TGTGCCAGCACCCTAGGACTAGGAAACACCGGGGAGCTGTTTTTT.

V and J are TRBV5-4 and TRBJ2-3; 9 bases are a match to TRBD2. Trimming at V came to 5 bases and at J to 1 base, leaving 2 bases not matched to a gene. This CDR3 has 14 amino acids. Per germline, CDR1 SGHNT and CDR2 YYREEE (reference sequence). The CDR3 coding sequence is TGTGCCAGCAGGGTAGCGGGAGGCACAGATACGCAGTATTTT. This translates into CASRVAGGTDTQYF.

The rearrangement links TRBV13 to TRBJ2-5, with 10 bases that match TRBD2. The germline CDR1 and CDR2 sequences are PRHDT and FYEKMQ (reference sequence). CDR3 length: 18 residues. Trimming took 5 bases from V and 1 from J; bases not matched to a gene: 13. The CDR3 protein is CASSPVNLAGDPQETQYF. The CDR3 DNA follows: TGTGCCAGCAGCCCAGTAAACCTAGCGGGAGATCCCCAAGAGACCCAGTACTTC.

J is TRBJ1-4 and V is TRBV27; the D is unclear. Deletions cut 4 bases from V and 8 bases from J, with 8 bases between. The length of the CDR3 is 12 residues. Germline V gene lookup returns CDR1 MNHEY and CDR2 SMNVEV (reference sequence). The DNA for the CDR3 is TGTGCCAGCAGTTACTATGGAGAAAAACTGTTTTTT. Protein: CASSYYGEKLFF.

The chain uses TRBV11-2 and TRBJ1-1; the D gene is possibly TRBD1 (5 bases). The CDR3 totals 15 residues. Germline V CDR1 and CDR2: SGHAT, FQNNGV. The ends were cut back, 8 bases at V and 5 bases at J, with 21 bases in the middle. CDR3 sequence (DNA): TGTGCCAGCGGTTTAAGCCGGCAGGGTGGTACTGAAGCTTTCTTT. Translation gives CASGLSRQGGTEAFF.